Shown below are 24 T cell receptor beta chains from a single sample sequenced in a study of shared clonotypes between healthy human individuals. Assay: immunoSEQ multiplex PCR; the TCRdb copy retains only in-frame clones and omits some. The sample has some 2 million clones, roughly 95% seen once. CD8 cells regarded as naive lacked CD45RO, were positively chosen for CCR7, and omitted terminally differentiated effector memory CD45RA+ cells. Sequencing was carried out using naive CD8+ T cells sorted from blood. These receptor sequences come from a man aged 18 to 29 in good health.

The V gene is TRBV2, the J gene TRBJ2-6; possible D gene TRBD1, 6 bases. The germline V and J ends were trimmed by 7 bases and 4 bases, with 26 bases remaining between them. Germline V gene sequence: CDR1 SNHLY, CDR2 FYNNEI. The CDR3 runs 19 residues. The CDR3 spells CASTYFRDIIGEGANVLTF. The CDR3 coding sequence is TGTGCCAGCACCTACTTCCGGGACATCATAGGGGAGGGGGCCAACGTCCTGACTTTC. Supplemented by reference TRBV2 and TRBJ2-6, the full variable domain reads EPEVTQTPSHQVTQMGQEVILRCVPISNHLYFYWYRQILGQKVEFLVSFYNNEISEKSEIFDDQFSVERPDGSNFTLKIRSTKLEDSAMYFCASTYFRDIIGEGANVLTFGAGSRLTVL.

This chain links TRBV4-3 with TRBJ2-7; 10 positions match TRBD1. The ends lost 1 base at V and 6 bases at J; junction bases unmatched: 3. This CDR3 contains 14 residues. The germline V gene has CDR1 LGHNA and CDR2 YSLEER. The CDR3 nucleotides are TGCGCCAGCAGCCAAGTAGGGACAGGGGCCGAGCAGTACTTC. Its protein is CASSQVGTGAEQYF.

The chain couples TRBV11-2 to TRBJ2-7; D remains unclear. Trimming left V 1 base short and J 2 bases short, with 9 bases between. This CDR3 spans 14 amino acids. CDR1 and CDR2 from the germline V gene are SGHAT and FQNNGV. The CDR3 loop is CASSLGHPAYEQYF. The CDR3 DNA reads as TGTGCCAGCAGCTTAGGACATCCCGCCTACGAGCAGTACTTC.

The chain uses TRBV6-1 and TRBJ1-1; tentatively, D is TRBD1 (5 bases). V was trimmed by 3 bases and J by 0 bases, leaving 17 bases between them. This CDR3 spans 17 amino acids. CDR1 MNHNS and CDR2 SASEGT come from the germline V gene. The CDR3 region has the DNA TGTGCCAGCAGTGAGTGGGCAGGGTGGGAGATGAACACTGAAGCTTTCTTT. Translating gives CASSEWAGWEMNTEAFF.

The rearrangement uses TRBV13 and TRBJ1-6; D not resolved. Germline CDR1 and CDR2: PRHDT and FYEKMQ (reference sequence). This CDR3 region has 13 residues. Trimming removed 4 bases at V and 14 bases at J, with 15 bases between. CDR3 sequence reads: CASSSGEGKALHF. CDR3 DNA: TGTGCCAGCAGCTCTGGGGAGGGAAAGGCCCTCCACTTT.

The chain combines TRBV7-9 with TRBJ2-5; D is possibly TRBD1 (7 bases). Germline V CDR1 and CDR2: SEHNR, FQNEAQ (reference sequence). Trimming shortened V by 5 bases and J by 5 bases, and 21 bases separated the two germline ends. The CDR3 loop spans 16 amino acids. In DNA form, the CDR3 reads TGTGCCAGCAGCGCTAGGATTGGAGGGGGCAGGGAGACCCAGTACTTC. Its protein product is CASSARIGGGRETQYF. Based on the CDR3 plus reference TRBV7-9 and TRBJ2-5, the full variable domain is DTGVSQNPRHKITKRGQNVTFRCDPISEHNRLYWYRQTLGQGPEFLTYFQNEAQLEKSRLLSDRFSAERPKGSFSTLEIQRTEQGDSAMYLCASSARIGGGRETQYFGPGTRLLVL.

A word on this clone: Other nucleotide sequences in the sample specify the same CDR3. The rearrangement uses TRBV30 and TRBJ2-1, with D possibly being TRBD1 or TRBD2 (6 bases each). Trimming pared 0 bases from V and 10 bases from J, leaving 7 bases between. This CDR3 comprises 11 residues. Germline V gives CDR1 GTSNPN, CDR2 SVGIG (reference sequence). This chain's CDR3 is CAWSVGGEQFF. The CDR3 region has the DNA TGTGCCTGGAGTGTAGGGGGGGAGCAGTTCTTC.

This chain joins TRBV2 and TRBJ2-3; D possibly corresponds to TRBD2 (5 bases). CDR3 length equals 18 residues. The V gene lost 8 bases and the J gene lost 1 base, with 25 bases spanning the gap. Germline values: CDR1 SNHLY, CDR2 FYNNEI. CDR3 protein: CASLSGQTRGKCTDTQYF. The CDR3, as DNA: TGTGCCAGCCTGAGTGGGCAGACGCGAGGGAAATGCACAGATACGCAGTATTTT.

The V call is TRBV6-5, the J call TRBJ1-4; D is unclear. V lost 1 base and J 4 bases, leaving 10 bases between the germline ends. The CDR3 loop spans 15 amino acids. The germline V gene has CDR1 MNHEY and CDR2 SVGAGI. The CDR3 loop reads CASSYFMGSNEKLFF. CDR3 sequence (DNA): TGTGCCAGCAGTTACTTTATGGGGAGTAATGAAAAACTGTTTTTT.

The CDR3 spells CATSTSDREDGYTF. CDR3 nucleotide sequence: TGTGCCACCAGCACAAGCGACAGGGAGGATGGCTACACCTTC. This chain connects TRBV15 to TRBJ1-2, with 7 bases that match TRBD1. Germline CDR1 LNHNV, CDR2 YYDKDF (reference sequence). The CDR3 is made up of 14 amino acids. With 4 bases clipped from V and 6 bases from J, the junction kept 8 bases outside the gene matches.

This chain uses TRBV9 with TRBJ1-3; D not resolved. V lost 4 bases to trimming and J lost 0 bases, with 14 bases between them. CDR3 length: 16 amino acids. CDR1 is SGDLS, CDR2 YYNGEE, per germline. This chain's CDR3 is CASSPHLGISGNTIYF. The CDR3 bases are TGTGCCAGCAGCCCACATTTAGGGATCTCTGGAAACACCATATATTTT.

The rearrangement joins TRBV6-8 to TRBJ2-6, with D uncertain. This CDR3 is built from 12 residues. The V gene's germline CDR1 is MNHGY and CDR2 SAAAGT. The CDR3 loop reads CHRGSGANVLTF. The CDR3 DNA follows: TGTCACAGAGGCTCTGGGGCCAACGTCCTGACTTTC.

This clone has just one count. Here the CDR3 reads CASSLVAASGGTDTQYF. The DNA of the CDR3 is TGTGCCAGCAGTTTAGTGGCTGCTAGCGGGGGGACAGATACGCAGTATTTT. The V gene is TRBV27, the J gene TRBJ2-3; 11 bases map to TRBD2. The CDR3 is made up of 17 amino acids. The V and J ends lost 2 bases and 3 bases, in that order; junction bases with no gene match: 7. The germline CDR1 and CDR2 sequences are MNHEY and SMNVEV (reference sequence).

The chain links TRBV13 to TRBJ2-1; D call uncertain. Germline V gene lookup returns CDR1 PRHDT and CDR2 FYEKMQ (reference sequence). There are 17 residues in the CDR3. The V and J ends lost 0 bases and 4 bases respectively, with 16 bases between them. CDR3 in DNA: TGTGCCAGCAGCTTAGGTTCCGACAACTACCTATACAATGAGCAGTTCTTC. Translating gives CASSLGSDNYLYNEQFF.

This clone was counted once. This chain links TRBV9 with TRBJ2-3; TRBD2 matches 15 bases. This CDR3 contains 20 residues. The V and J ends lost 1 base and 2 bases, in that order; junction bases with no gene match: 11. Germline CDR1 is SGDLS and CDR2 is YYNGEE. Written as DNA, the CDR3 is TGTGCCAGCAGCGTAAAGGCCGGGACTAGCGGGGGGTCTTACACAGATACGCAGTATTTT. Protein sequence: CASSVKAGTSGGSYTDTQYF. The full variable domain, completed using reference TRBV9 and TRBJ2-3, is DSGVTQTPKHLITATGQRVTLRCSPRSGDLSVYWYQQSLDQGLQFLIQYYNGEERAKGNILERFSAQQFPDLHSELNLSSLELGDSALYFCASSVKAGTSGGSYTDTQYFGPGTRLTVL.

On this clone itself: In the same sample, other DNA sequences code for this CDR3. The rearrangement joins TRBV10-1 to TRBJ2-7, with 11 bases aligning to TRBD2. The length of the CDR3 is 14 residues. The germline V gene has CDR1 WNHNN and CDR2 SYGVQD (reference sequence). V was clipped by 5 bases and J by 4 bases; unmatched bases: 4. This chain's CDR3 is CASSPGTSGYEQYF. The DNA of the CDR3 is TGCGCCAGCAGTCCCGGGACTAGCGGATACGAGCAGTACTTC.

The chain joins TRBV2 to TRBJ2-7; D may be TRBD2 (5 bases). Germline loops: CDR1 SNHLY, CDR2 FYNNEI. V was pared by 1 base and J by 4 bases, with 14 bases between. The length of the CDR3 is 15 residues. In nucleotides, the CDR3 is TGTGCCAGCAGTGAAGGAGTGGGAGAAGGATACGAGCAGTACTTC. It translates to CASSEGVGEGYEQYF.

J is TRBJ1-2 and V is TRBV5-6; TRBD1 matches at 8 bases. Per the germline V gene, CDR1 is SGHDT and CDR2 is YYEEEE. With V trimmed by 2 bases and J by 4 bases, 7 bases remained unmatched. This CDR3 contains 15 residues. This CDR3 is CASSFGAGGTYGYTF. The CDR3 DNA is TGTGCCAGCAGCTTTGGGGCAGGGGGCACCTATGGCTACACCTTC. Supplemented by reference TRBV5-6 and TRBJ1-2, the full variable domain reads DAGVTQSPTHLIKTRGQQVTLRCSPKSGHDTVSWYQQALGQGPQFIFQYYEEEERQRGNFPDRFSGHQFPNYSSELNVNALLLGDSALYLCASSFGAGGTYGYTFGSGTRLTVV.

Notes on this clone: This CDR3 is also generated by other DNA sequences in the sample. V and J are TRBV5-6 and TRBJ2-2; 8 bases align to TRBD1. The CDR3 sequence is 15 residues long. Germline values: CDR1 SGHDT, CDR2 YYEEEE. Trimming cost V 2 bases and J 1 base; bases outside gene matches: 1. The CDR3 DNA reads as TGTGCCAGCAGCTTTGGGACAGGGAACACCGGGGAGCTGTTTTTT. Its translation is CASSFGTGNTGELFF.

This clone was seen only once. This sequence joins TRBV9 and TRBJ2-3; 8 bases are a match to TRBD2. Germline CDR1 is SGDLS and CDR2 is YYNGEE. V trimming: 4 bases; J trimming: 1 base; junction bases outside the gene matches: 2. CDR3 length: 14 amino acids. The CDR3 here is CASSTGGGTDTQYF. CDR3 nucleotide sequence: TGTGCCAGCAGCACGGGGGGGGGCACAGATACGCAGTATTTT.

This chain uses TRBV27 with TRBJ2-7; D possibly corresponds to TRBD2 (7 bases). CDR3 size: 16 residues. CDR1 is MNHEY, CDR2 SMNVEV, per germline (reference sequence). V gave up 6 bases and J gave up 0 bases, with 18 bases separating them. CDR3 sequence: CASSPSSGGFSYEQYF. DNA of the CDR3: TGTGCCAGCAGCCCCTCGTCGGGGGGCTTCTCCTACGAGCAGTACTTC.

The CDR3 here is CASSLLGGHQPQHF. In nucleotides, the CDR3 is TGTGCCAGCAGCTTACTCGGAGGGCATCAGCCCCAGCATTTT. V and J are TRBV11-2 and TRBJ1-5; D ambiguous. The germline V gene has CDR1 SGHAT and CDR2 FQNNGV. This CDR3 has 14 residues. Trimming took 2 bases from V and 5 from J, leaving 10 bases between them.

The chain employs TRBV13 and TRBJ2-2; 13 bases line up with TRBD2. V shed 5 bases, J shed 7 bases, and the junction held 7 bases outside the gene matches. The CDR3 sequence is 16 residues long. The V gene's germline CDR1 is PRHDT and CDR2 FYEKMQ (reference sequence). Here the CDR3 DNA reads TGTGCCAGCAGCACGGGACTAGCGGGATACTACGGGGAGCTGTTTTTT. Residues: CASSTGLAGYYGELFF.

As for this clone: The sample carries other DNA sequences with the same CDR3. The V call is TRBV13, the J call TRBJ2-7; TRBD2 might be the D (5 bases). CDR1 and CDR2 from the germline V gene are PRHDT and FYEKMQ (reference sequence). The V gene lost 0 bases and the J gene lost 3 bases, with 9 bases spanning the gap. This CDR3 has 14 amino acids. The CDR3 region is CASSLGRGDYEQYF. CDR3 coding DNA: TGTGCCAGCAGCTTAGGCCGGGGAGACTACGAGCAGTACTTC.